This TCR beta chain was retrieved from a study of blood T cell repertoires in COVID-19. Study information: PBMCs, B-cell-depleted T cells, or T cells were the source of the cDNA or gDNA that made up the material.

This clone was observed a handful of times. The assay was immunoSEQ multiplex PCR, and TCRdb's table has in-frame clones only and misses some. The sample holds approximately 170,000 clones, 65% to 85% seen once. V was shortened by 2 bases and J by 3 bases, with 7 bases between the two germline ends. CDR1 is GTSNPN and CDR2 is SVGIG in the germline V gene (reference sequence). CDR3 size: 12 residues. V gene TRBV30 combines with J gene TRBJ1-1; D is unresolved. The specimen sequenced was PBMCs or T cells enriched from blood (not recorded which). This clonotype was obtained from a man aged 40-55 years who had recovered from COVID-19. The CDR3 DNA sequence: TGTGCCTGGAGTCCTACCGACACTGAAGCTTTCTTT. Translation gives CAWSPTDTEAFF.